This T cell receptor beta chain stems from a study of cytomegalovirus exposure and HLA in healthy donors. Each donor was nominally healthy when sampled (though unrecorded immune exposures were likely). 60 Vbeta and 13 Jbeta primers were used in PCR. Clones were sequenced by immunoSEQ multiplex PCR, and TCRdb holds only the in-frame ones, with some missing. The table has about 98,000 clones, around 75% seen once. Trimming pared 0 bases from V and 3 bases from J, leaving 5 bases between. CDR3 size: 13 residues. CDR1 and CDR2 (germline): SGHTA, FQGNSA. This clone appeared a single time. This receptor was obtained from a man between 18 and 29 years old in good health and CMV-seropositive. The J gene is TRBJ2-5, the V gene TRBV7-2; D unclear. Sequencing was performed on PBMCs. The CDR3 coding sequence is TGTGCCAGCAGCTTAGCCGTAAAAGAGACCCAGTACTTC. Translated: CASSLAVKETQYF.